A single TCR beta chain is shown here with its context. These data belong to a study of neoadjuvant anti-PD-1 for oral cavity cancer. Study overall: Most patients had three to four biweekly doses of 3 mg/kg nivolumab before resection.

CDR3 length: 14 residues. CDR1 is SEHNR and CDR2 is FQNEAQ in the germline V gene (reference sequence). V gave up 3 bases and J gave up 1 base, with 9 bases separating them. Blood libraries mostly used roughly 500 ng genomic DNA, six replicates each. Assay: immunoSEQ multiplex PCR; the TCRdb copy retains only in-frame clones and omits some. The table lists some 15,000 clones, about 60% of them singletons. This clonotype was sampled from a person between 40 and 85 years old with oral cavity squamous cell carcinoma. J is TRBJ1-1 and V is TRBV7-9, with D hard to call. Sequencing used PBMCs, obtained before nivolumab (anti-PD-1) treatment. The CDR3 reads CASSFLFQNTEAFF. DNA of the CDR3: TGTGCCAGCAGCTTCCTTTTCCAGAACACTGAAGCTTTCTTT.